This record concerns one T cell receptor beta chain sequence. These data belong to a study of blood T cell repertoires in COVID-19. At the level of the study: The samples span acute and convalescent COVID-19 from the United States, Italy and Spain. The cDNA or gDNA used as material had been derived from T cells, B-cell-depleted T cells, or PBMCs.

In terms of age and location, participants ranged from about 18 to 100 years and lived in about two dozen US areas. J was trimmed by 5 bases and V by 5 bases; bases with no gene match: 5. Germline CDR1 and CDR2: LGHDT and YNNKEL (reference sequence). The CDR3 sequence is 15 residues long. Source study methods: Nucleated cell number was recorded as an estimate derived from reference gene primer amplification. The table came from immunoSEQ multiplex PCR; TCRdb's copy has only in-frame clones and leaves some out. The V and J calls and clone size are taken from that table; D and trimming were inferred from the DNA. The sample has 250,000 to 350,000 clones; around 88% are singletons.

The sample taken for sequencing was PBMCs or T cells enriched from blood (not recorded which). The chain carries TRBV3-1 (or the pseudogene TRBV3-2) and TRBJ2-2; 10 nucleotides line up with TRBD1. The TCR comes from a woman in her 40s who had recovered from COVID-19. CDR3 protein: CASSSRDRGTGELFF. The CDR3 nucleotides read TGTGCCAGCAGCTCCCGGGACAGGGGTACCGGGGAGCTGTTTTTT.